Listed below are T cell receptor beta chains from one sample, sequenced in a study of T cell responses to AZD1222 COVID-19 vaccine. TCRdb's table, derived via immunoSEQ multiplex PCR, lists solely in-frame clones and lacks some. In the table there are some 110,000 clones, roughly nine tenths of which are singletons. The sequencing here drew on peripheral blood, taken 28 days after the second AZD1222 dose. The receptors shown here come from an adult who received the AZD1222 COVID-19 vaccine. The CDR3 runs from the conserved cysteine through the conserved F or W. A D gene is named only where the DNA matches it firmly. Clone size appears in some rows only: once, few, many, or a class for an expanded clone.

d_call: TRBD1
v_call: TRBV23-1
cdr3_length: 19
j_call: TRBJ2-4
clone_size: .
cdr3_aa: CASSRHPSDRGWGKNIQYF
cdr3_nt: TGCGCCAGCAGTCGGCACCCGTCGGACAGGGGGTGGGGCAAAAACATTCAGTACTTC

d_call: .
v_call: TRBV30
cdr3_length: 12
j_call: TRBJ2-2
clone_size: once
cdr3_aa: CAWSKPPGELFF
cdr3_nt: TGTGCCTGGAGTAAACCCCCCGGGGAGCTGTTTTTT

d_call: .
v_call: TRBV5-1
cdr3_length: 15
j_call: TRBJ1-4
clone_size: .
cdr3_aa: CASSEDPAANEKLFF
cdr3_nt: TGCGCCAGCAGCGAAGACCCAGCGGCTAATGAAAAACTGTTTTTT

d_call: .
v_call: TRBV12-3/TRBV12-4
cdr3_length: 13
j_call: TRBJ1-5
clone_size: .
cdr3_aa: CASSLNSNQPQHF
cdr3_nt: TGTGCCAGCAGTTTAAACAGCAATCAGCCCCAGCATTTT

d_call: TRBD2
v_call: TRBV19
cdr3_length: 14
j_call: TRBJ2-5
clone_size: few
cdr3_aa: CASSRAGGGETQYF
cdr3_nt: TGTGCCAGTAGTAGGGCGGGAGGTGGGGAGACCCAGTACTTC

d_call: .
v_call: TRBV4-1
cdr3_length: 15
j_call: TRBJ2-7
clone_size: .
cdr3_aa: CASSQPGQTPYEQYF
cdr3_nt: TGCGCCAGCAGCCAACCGGGACAAACACCCTACGAGCAGTACTTC

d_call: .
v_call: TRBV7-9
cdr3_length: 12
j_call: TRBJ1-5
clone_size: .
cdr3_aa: CASSARGQPQHF
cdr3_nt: TGTGCCAGCAGCGCCAGGGGTCAGCCCCAGCATTTT

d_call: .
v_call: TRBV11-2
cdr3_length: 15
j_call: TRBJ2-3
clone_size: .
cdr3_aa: CASSLEGSRADTQYF
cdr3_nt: TGTGCCAGCAGCTTAGAGGGTTCGAGGGCAGATACGCAGTATTTT

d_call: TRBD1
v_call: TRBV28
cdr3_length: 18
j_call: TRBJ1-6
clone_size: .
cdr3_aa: CASSFLRDRQNLNSPLHF
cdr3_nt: TGTGCCAGCAGTTTCTTAAGGGACAGACAAAACCTGAATTCACCCCTCCACTTT

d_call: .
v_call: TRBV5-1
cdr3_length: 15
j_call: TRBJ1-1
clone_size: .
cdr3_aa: CASSLYLGGQTEAFF
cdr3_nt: TGCGCCAGCAGCTTGTATTTGGGGGGCCAGACTGAAGCTTTCTTT

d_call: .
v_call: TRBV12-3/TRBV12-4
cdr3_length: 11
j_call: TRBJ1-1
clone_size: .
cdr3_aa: CASSQAGKAFF
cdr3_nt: TGTGCCAGCAGTCAGGCGGGGAAAGCTTTCTTT

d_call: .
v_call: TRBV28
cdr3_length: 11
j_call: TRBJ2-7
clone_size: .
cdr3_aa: CASSYFNEQYF
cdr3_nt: TGTGCCAGCAGTTACTTCAACGAGCAGTACTTC

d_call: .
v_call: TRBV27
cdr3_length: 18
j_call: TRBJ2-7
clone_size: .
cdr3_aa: CASSFSGIYGPYSYEQYF
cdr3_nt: TGTGCCAGCAGTTTTAGTGGTATCTACGGCCCTTACTCCTACGAGCAGTACTTC

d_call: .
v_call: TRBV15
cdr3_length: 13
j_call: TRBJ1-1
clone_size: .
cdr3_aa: CAILGGVNTEAFF
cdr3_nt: TGTGCCATATTGGGTGGGGTGAACACTGAAGCTTTCTTT

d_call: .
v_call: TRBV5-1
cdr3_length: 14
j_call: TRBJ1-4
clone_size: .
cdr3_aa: CASSILGTNEKLFF
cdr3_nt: TGCGCCAGCAGTATTCTTGGTACTAATGAAAAACTGTTTTTT

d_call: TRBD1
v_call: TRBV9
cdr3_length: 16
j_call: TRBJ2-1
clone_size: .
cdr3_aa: CASSSTSRTGGNEQFF
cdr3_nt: TGTGCCAGCAGCTCTACAAGCAGGACAGGGGGCAATGAGCAGTTCTTC

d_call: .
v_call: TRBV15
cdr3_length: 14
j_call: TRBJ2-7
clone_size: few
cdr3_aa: CATSRGGPLYEQYF
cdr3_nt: TGTGCCACCAGCAGAGGGGGCCCACTCTACGAGCAGTACTTC

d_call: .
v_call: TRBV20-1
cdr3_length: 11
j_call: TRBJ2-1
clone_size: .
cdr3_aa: CSAGTYNEQFF
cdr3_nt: TGCAGTGCGGGGACATACAATGAGCAGTTCTTC

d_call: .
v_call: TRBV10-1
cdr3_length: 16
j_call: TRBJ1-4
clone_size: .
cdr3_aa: CASSSSKGKWGGKLFF
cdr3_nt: TGCGCCAGCAGTTCCTCAAAAGGGAAATGGGGTGGAAAACTGTTTTTT

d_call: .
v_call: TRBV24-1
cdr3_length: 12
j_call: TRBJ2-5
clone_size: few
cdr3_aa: CATSEGRETQYF
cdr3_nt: TGTGCCACCAGTGAAGGCCGAGAGACCCAGTACTTC

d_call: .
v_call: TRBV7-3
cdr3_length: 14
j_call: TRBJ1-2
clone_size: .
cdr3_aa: CASSASGGSYGYTF
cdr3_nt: TGTGCCAGCAGCGCCTCGGGCGGCTCCTATGGCTACACCTTC

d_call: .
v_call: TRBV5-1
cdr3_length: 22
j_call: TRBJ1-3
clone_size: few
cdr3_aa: CASTRGGLDPMAHPFSGNTIYF
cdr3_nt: TGCGCCAGCACCCGCGGGGGCCTCGACCCCATGGCCCATCCATTCTCTGGAAACACCATATATTTT

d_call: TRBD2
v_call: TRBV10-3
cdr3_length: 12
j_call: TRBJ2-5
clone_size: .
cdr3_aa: CAAGGEGETQYF
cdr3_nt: TGTGCCGCCGGGGGGGAGGGAGAGACCCAGTACTTC

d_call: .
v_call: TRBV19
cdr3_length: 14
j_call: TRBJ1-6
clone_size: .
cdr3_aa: CASADWGGSSPLHF
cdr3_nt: TGTGCCAGTGCGGACTGGGGGGGTAGTTCACCCCTCCACTTT

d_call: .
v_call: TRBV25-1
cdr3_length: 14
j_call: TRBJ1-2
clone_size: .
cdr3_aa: CASSEYGDSYGYTF
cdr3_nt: TGTGCCAGCAGTGAGTATGGGGACTCGTATGGCTACACCTTC

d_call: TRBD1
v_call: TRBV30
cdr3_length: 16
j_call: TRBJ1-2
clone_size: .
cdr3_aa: CAWSVAQGGTGYGYTF
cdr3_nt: TGTGCCTGGAGTGTAGCGCAGGGGGGGACGGGCTATGGCTACACCTTC

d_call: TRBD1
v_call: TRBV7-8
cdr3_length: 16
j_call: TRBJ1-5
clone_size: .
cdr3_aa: CASSLTQGAGNQPQHF
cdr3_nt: TGTGCCAGCAGCCTTACACAGGGGGCGGGAAATCAGCCCCAGCATTTT

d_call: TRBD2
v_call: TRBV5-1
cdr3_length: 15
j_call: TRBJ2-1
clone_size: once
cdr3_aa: CASSFSGPSYNEQFF
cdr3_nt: TGCGCCAGCAGCTTTAGCGGGCCCTCCTACAATGAGCAGTTCTTC

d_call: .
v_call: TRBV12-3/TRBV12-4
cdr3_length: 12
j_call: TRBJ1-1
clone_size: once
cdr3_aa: CASSLVVAEAFF
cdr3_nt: TGTGCCAGCAGTTTGGTTGTGGCTGAAGCTTTCTTT

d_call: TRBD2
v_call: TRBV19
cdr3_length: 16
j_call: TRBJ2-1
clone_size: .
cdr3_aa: CASSTGTSAWVDEQFF
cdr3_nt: TGTGCCAGTAGTACAGGGACTAGCGCGTGGGTAGATGAGCAGTTCTTC

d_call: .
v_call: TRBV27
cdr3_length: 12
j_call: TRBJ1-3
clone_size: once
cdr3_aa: CASTSPGNTIYF
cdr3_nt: TGTGCCAGCACCTCTCCTGGAAACACCATATATTTT

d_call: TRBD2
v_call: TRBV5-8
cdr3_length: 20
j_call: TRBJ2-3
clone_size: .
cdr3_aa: CASSGDYGAGDLGGTDTQYF
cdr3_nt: TGTGCCAGCAGCGGTGATTATGGAGCGGGAGATCTTGGGGGCACAGATACGCAGTATTTT

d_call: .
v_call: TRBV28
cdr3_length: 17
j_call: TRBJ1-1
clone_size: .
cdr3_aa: CASSSGTKPTAHTEAFF
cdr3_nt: TGTGCCAGCAGTTCCGGGACAAAGCCCACGGCCCACACTGAAGCTTTCTTT

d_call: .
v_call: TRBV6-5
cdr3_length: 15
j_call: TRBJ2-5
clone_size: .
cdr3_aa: CASSVLPLYQETQYF
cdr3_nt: TGTGCCAGCAGCGTCCTCCCCTTATACCAAGAGACCCAGTACTTC

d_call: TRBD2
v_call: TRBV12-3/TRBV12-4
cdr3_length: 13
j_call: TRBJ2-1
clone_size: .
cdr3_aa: CASTSSGYNEQFF
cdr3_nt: TGTGCCAGCACCTCTAGCGGTTACAATGAGCAGTTCTTC

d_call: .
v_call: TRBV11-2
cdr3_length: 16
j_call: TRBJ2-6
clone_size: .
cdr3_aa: CASSLPLGRGANVLTF
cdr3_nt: TGTGCCAGCAGCTTACCACTGGGAAGGGGGGCCAACGTCCTGACTTTC

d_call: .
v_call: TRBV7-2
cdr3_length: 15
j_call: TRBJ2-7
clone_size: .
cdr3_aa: CASSPGAGKYYEQYF
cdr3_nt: TGTGCCAGCAGCCCAGGGGCAGGGAAGTACTACGAGCAGTACTTC

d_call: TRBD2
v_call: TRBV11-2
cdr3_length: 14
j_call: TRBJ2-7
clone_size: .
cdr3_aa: CASTTTSGTYEQYF
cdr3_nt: TGTGCCAGCACCACGACTAGCGGGACCTACGAGCAGTACTTC

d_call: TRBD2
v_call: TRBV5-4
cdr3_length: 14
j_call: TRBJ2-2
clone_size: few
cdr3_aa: CASAGEGNTGELFF
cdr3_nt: TGTGCCAGCGCCGGGGAGGGGAACACCGGGGAGCTGTTTTTT

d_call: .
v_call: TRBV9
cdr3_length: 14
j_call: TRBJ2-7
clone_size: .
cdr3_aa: CASSVDGSSYEQYF
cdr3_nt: TGTGCCAGCAGCGTAGACGGGAGCTCCTACGAGCAGTACTTC

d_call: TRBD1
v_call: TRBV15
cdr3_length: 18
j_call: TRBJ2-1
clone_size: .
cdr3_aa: CATSSLKSGTGSYNEQFF
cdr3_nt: TGTGCCACCAGCAGTCTAAAATCCGGGACAGGGTCATACAATGAGCAGTTCTTC

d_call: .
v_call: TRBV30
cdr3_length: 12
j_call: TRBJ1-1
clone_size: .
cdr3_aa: CAWKSFDTEAFF
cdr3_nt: TGTGCCTGGAAAAGCTTTGACACTGAAGCTTTCTTT

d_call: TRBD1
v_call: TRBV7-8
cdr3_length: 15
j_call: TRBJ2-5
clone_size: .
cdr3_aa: CASSRQGWPQETQYF
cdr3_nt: TGTGCCAGCAGCAGACAGGGTTGGCCCCAAGAGACCCAGTACTTC

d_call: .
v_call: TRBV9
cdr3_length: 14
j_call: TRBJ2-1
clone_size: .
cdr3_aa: CASSSIQLPNEQFF
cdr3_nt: TGTGCCAGCAGCTCGATCCAACTTCCTAATGAGCAGTTCTTC

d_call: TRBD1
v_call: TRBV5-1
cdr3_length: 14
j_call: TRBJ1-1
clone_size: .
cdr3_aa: CASSSSPGGTEAFF
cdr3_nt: TGCGCCAGCAGCTCATCCCCAGGGGGCACTGAAGCTTTCTTT

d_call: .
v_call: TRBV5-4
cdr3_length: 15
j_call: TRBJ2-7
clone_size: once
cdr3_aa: CASSLVGGRASGQYF
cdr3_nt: TGTGCCAGCAGCTTGGTTGGAGGCCGAGCCTCGGGGCAGTACTTC

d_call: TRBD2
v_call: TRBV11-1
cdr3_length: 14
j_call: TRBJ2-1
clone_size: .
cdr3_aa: CASSLPGGPGEQFF
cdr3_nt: TGTGCCAGCAGCTTGCCGGGAGGGCCAGGTGAGCAGTTCTTC

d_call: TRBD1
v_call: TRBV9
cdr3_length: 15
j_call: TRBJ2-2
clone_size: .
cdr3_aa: CASSTRDRNTGELFF
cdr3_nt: TGTGCCAGCAGCACACGGGACAGGAACACCGGGGAGCTGTTTTTT

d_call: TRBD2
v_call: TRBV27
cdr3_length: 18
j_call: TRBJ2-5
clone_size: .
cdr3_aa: CASSTGTSGRSIGETQYF
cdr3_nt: TGTGCCAGCAGTACTGGGACTAGCGGGAGGTCGATTGGAGAGACCCAGTACTTC

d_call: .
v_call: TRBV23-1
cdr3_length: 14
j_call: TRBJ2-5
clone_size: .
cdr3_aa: CASSQLADQETQYF
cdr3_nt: TGCGCCAGCAGTCAATTGGCAGACCAAGAGACCCAGTACTTC

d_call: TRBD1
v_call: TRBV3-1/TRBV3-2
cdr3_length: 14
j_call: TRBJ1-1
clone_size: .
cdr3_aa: CASSPQGADTEAFF
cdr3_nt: TGTGCCAGCAGCCCACAGGGGGCGGACACTGAAGCTTTCTTT

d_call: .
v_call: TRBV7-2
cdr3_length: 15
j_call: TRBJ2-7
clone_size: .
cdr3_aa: CASSLKLTAYYEQYF
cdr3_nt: TGTGCCAGCAGCTTGAAACTGACAGCTTACTACGAGCAGTACTTC

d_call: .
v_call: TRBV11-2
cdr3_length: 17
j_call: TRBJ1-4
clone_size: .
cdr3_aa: CASSPNLRQPDNEKLFF
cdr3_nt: TGTGCCAGCAGCCCCAACCTTCGACAGCCCGATAATGAAAAACTGTTTTTT

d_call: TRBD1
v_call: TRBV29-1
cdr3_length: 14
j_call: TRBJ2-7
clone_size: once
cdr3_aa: CSVAPTGDSYEQYF
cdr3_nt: TGCAGCGTTGCCCCTACAGGGGACTCCTACGAGCAGTACTTC

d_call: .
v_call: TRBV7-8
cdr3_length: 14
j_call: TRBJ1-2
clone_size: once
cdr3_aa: CASSAPGHSYGYTF
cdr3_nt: TGTGCCAGCAGCGCTCCGGGACACAGCTATGGCTACACCTTC

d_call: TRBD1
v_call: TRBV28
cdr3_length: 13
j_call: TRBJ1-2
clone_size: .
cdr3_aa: CASRSRGLGGYTF
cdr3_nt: TGTGCCAGCAGGTCGAGGGGGCTGGGGGGCTACACCTTC

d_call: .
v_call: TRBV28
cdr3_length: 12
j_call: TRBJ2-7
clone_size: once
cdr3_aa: CASSLWGYEQYF
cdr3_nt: TGTGCCAGCAGTTTATGGGGTTACGAGCAGTACTTC

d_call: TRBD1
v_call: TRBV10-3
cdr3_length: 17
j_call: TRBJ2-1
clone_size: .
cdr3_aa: CAISVATGGSPYNEQFF
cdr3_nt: TGTGCCATCAGTGTGGCGACAGGGGGCAGTCCCTACAATGAGCAGTTCTTC

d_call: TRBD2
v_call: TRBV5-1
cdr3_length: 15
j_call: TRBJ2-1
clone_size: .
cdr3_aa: CASSPGLAGGYEQFF
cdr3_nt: TGCGCCAGCAGCCCCGGACTAGCGGGAGGCTATGAGCAGTTCTTC

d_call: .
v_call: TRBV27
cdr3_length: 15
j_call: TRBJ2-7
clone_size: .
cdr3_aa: CASSLWLGSSYEQYF
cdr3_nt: TGTGCCAGCAGTTTATGGCTAGGTAGTTCCTACGAGCAGTACTTC